A single sample gave rise to the 25 T cell receptor beta chains below, sequenced in a study of blood T cell repertoires in COVID-19. This table comes from immunoSEQ multiplex PCR, and its TCRdb copy is limited to in-frame clones, with some not included. The sample holds 160,000 or so clones; around 82% are singletons and the top ten take 15% to 20%. The material sequenced was PBMCs or T cells enriched from blood (not recorded which). Source of these receptors: a man between 60 and 70 years old who had recovered from COVID-19.

The chain couples TRBV28 to TRBJ1-2; D is uncertain. In germline, CDR1 is MDHEN, CDR2 SYDVKM. V was trimmed by 3 bases and J by 6 bases, leaving 11 bases between them. The CDR3 extends over 13 amino acids. The CDR3 reads CASSLRVGNGYTF. The CDR3 DNA follows: TGTGCCAGCAGTTTGCGGGTAGGAAATGGCTACACCTTC.

This clone was detected a few times. The chain couples TRBV29-1 to TRBJ1-3; 7 bases match TRBD1. V dropped 4 bases and J dropped 2; count of bases not matched to a gene: 2. Germline values: CDR1 SQVTM, CDR2 ANQGSEA. The CDR3 consists of 13 residues. The DNA for the CDR3 is TGCAGCGTTGGGGGACAGACTGGAAACACCATATATTTT. Translation gives CSVGGQTGNTIYF.

The gene calls are TRBV3-1 (or the pseudogene TRBV3-2) and TRBJ2-2; the D is unclear. Trimming stripped 2 bases from V and 4 bases from J, with 11 bases between. This CDR3 contains 15 residues. Germline CDR1 LGHDT, CDR2 YNNKEL (reference sequence). CDR3 sequence: CASSQRSLSTGELFF. CDR3 nucleotide sequence: TGTGCCAGCAGCCAAAGGAGCCTTTCCACCGGGGAGCTGTTTTTT.

This clone appeared a few times. The CDR3 reads CASSLDPGQADTGELFF. The CDR3 DNA reads as TGTGCCAGCAGCTTAGATCCGGGACAGGCGGACACCGGGGAGCTGTTTTTT. This chain connects TRBV5-4 to TRBJ2-2, with TRBD1 matching 8 bases. CDR1 and CDR2 (germline): SGHNT, YYREEE (reference sequence). The ends lost 2 bases at V and 3 bases at J; junction bases unmatched: 9. This CDR3 contains 17 residues.

Only a few counts were recorded for this clone. The chain has TRBV7-9 and TRBJ2-2; 11 bases agree with TRBD2. The trim removed 5 bases at V and 6 bases at J, leaving 5 bases unmatched. The V gene's germline CDR1 is SEHNR and CDR2 FQNEAQ (reference sequence). The length of the CDR3 is 15 residues. This CDR3 reads CASSTRLAGSGELFF. Here the CDR3 DNA reads TGTGCCAGCAGCACCCGACTAGCGGGATCCGGGGAGCTGTTTTTT.

This chain uses TRBV19 with TRBJ2-6; TRBD1 agrees at 7 bases. The CDR3 runs 18 residues. V gave up 6 bases and J gave up 0 bases; unmatched junction bases: 11. Looked up from germline, CDR1 is LNHDA and CDR2 is SQIVND (reference sequence). The CDR3 sequence is CASRDRVLRSSGANVLTF. The CDR3 DNA follows: TGTGCCAGTAGAGACAGGGTGCTCCGAAGCTCTGGGGCCAACGTCCTGACTTTC.

The chain couples TRBV4-2 to TRBJ2-5, with 9 bases lining up with TRBD2. V was pared by 2 bases and J by 3 bases, with 7 bases of the junction left unmatched. This CDR3 has 16 residues. Germline values: CDR1 LGHNA, CDR2 YNFKEQ. CDR3 nucleotide sequence: TGTGCCAGCAGCCAACTAGCGGGGCGAGAAGAAGAGACCCAGTACTTC. Amino acids: CASSQLAGREEETQYF.

The chain links TRBV10-3 to TRBJ1-5; D is uncertain. From germline, CDR1 is ENHRY and CDR2 SYGVKD. V lost 5 bases to trimming and J lost 2 bases, with 13 bases between them. The CDR3 sequence is 15 residues long. DNA of the CDR3: TGTGCCATCAGTCCAGAGGTCTCTGGCAATCAGCCCCAGCATTTT. Its translation is CAISPEVSGNQPQHF.

The V gene is TRBV9, the J gene TRBJ2-6, with D uncertain. CDR1 is SGDLS, CDR2 YYNGEE, per germline. Trimming cost V 3 bases and J 0 bases, with 4 bases left between them. This CDR3 region has 14 residues. The CDR3 loop is CASSGSSGANVLTF. In DNA form, the CDR3 reads TGTGCCAGCAGCGGGAGCTCTGGGGCCAACGTCCTGACTTTC.

The genes are TRBV2 and TRBJ2-1, with 11 positions matching TRBD2. The CDR3 runs to 14 residues. V dropped 7 bases and J dropped 7; count of bases not matched to a gene: 6. Germline CDR1 SNHLY, CDR2 FYNNEI. This chain's CDR3 is CASNPLAGVNEQFF. CDR3 coding DNA: TGTGCCAGCAATCCACTAGCGGGAGTTAATGAGCAGTTCTTC.

The V gene is TRBV6-1, the J gene TRBJ2-1; D is undetermined. In germline, CDR1 is MNHNS, CDR2 SASEGT. Trimming stripped 0 bases from V and 0 bases from J, with 6 bases between. The CDR3 is 15 amino acids. This chain's CDR3 is CASSEAGSSYNEQFF. CDR3 nucleotide sequence: TGTGCCAGCAGTGAAGCTGGCAGCTCCTACAATGAGCAGTTCTTC.

V gene TRBV6-5 combines with J gene TRBJ2-7; 7 nucleotides match TRBD1. Germline trimming cut 7 bases from V and 4 bases from J; bases unmatched to any gene: 10. Per germline, CDR1 MNHEY and CDR2 SVGAGI. The CDR3 covers 14 residues. CDR3 sequence reads: CASTMGQSPYEQYF. The DNA for the CDR3 is TGTGCCAGCACCATGGGACAGTCTCCTTACGAGCAGTACTTC.

This clone was seen more than once but under ten times. This chain links TRBV29-1 with TRBJ2-3; the match to TRBD2 covers 14 bases. This CDR3 region has 15 residues. Germline CDR1 reads SQVTM; CDR2 reads ANQGSEA. The V gene end was trimmed by 5 bases and the J gene end by 0 bases; junction bases not matched to a gene: 1. The CDR3 sequence is CSVRLAGGSTDTQYF. The CDR3 nucleotides read TGCAGCGTTCGACTAGCGGGGGGGAGCACAGATACGCAGTATTTT.

The gene calls are TRBV3-1 (or the pseudogene TRBV3-2) and TRBJ1-5; D is undetermined. This CDR3 has 15 amino acids. The ends were cut back, 1 base at V and 3 bases at J, with 10 bases in the middle. Germline lookup yields CDR1 LGHDT and CDR2 YNNKEL (reference sequence). This CDR3 is CASSQGTGVNQPQHF. The CDR3, as DNA: TGTGCCAGCAGCCAAGGAACGGGAGTCAATCAGCCCCAGCATTTT.

The V call is TRBV5-5, the J call TRBJ2-7; unclear D gene. Germline V gene lookup returns CDR1 SGHKS and CDR2 YYEKEE (reference sequence). The CDR3 runs to 13 residues. Deletions cut 3 bases from V and 9 bases from J, with 16 bases between. CDR3 in amino acids: CASSSDLTAGQYF. Here the CDR3 DNA reads TGTGCCAGCAGCTCCGACCTCACGGCAGGGCAGTACTTC.

The chain employs TRBV3-1 (or the pseudogene TRBV3-2) and TRBJ2-1, with D hard to call. Looked up from germline, CDR1 is LGHDT and CDR2 is YNNKEL (reference sequence). There are 13 residues in the CDR3. V lost 3 bases and J 8 bases, leaving 11 bases between the germline ends. The CDR3 is CASSQVGVDEQFF. The CDR3 DNA sequence: TGTGCCAGCAGCCAGGTTGGAGTCGATGAGCAGTTCTTC.

J is TRBJ2-5 and V is TRBV5-5; no clear D gene. Trimming pared 0 bases from V and 5 bases from J, leaving 11 bases between. This CDR3 is built from 14 residues. CDR1 is SGHKS and CDR2 is YYEKEE in the germline V gene (reference sequence). The CDR3 is CASSLGWATETQYF. The CDR3 coding sequence is TGTGCCAGCAGCTTGGGTTGGGCAACGGAGACCCAGTACTTC. Drawing the rest from reference TRBV5-5 and TRBJ2-5, the complete variable domain is DAGVTQSPTHLIKTRGQQVTLRCSPISGHKSVSWYQQVLGQGPQFIFQYYEKEERGRGNFPDRFSARQFPNYSSELNVNALLLGDSALYLCASSLGWATETQYFGPGTRLLVL.

The V gene is TRBV28, the J gene TRBJ1-5; no definite D call. V was shortened by 2 bases and J by 3 bases, with 14 bases between the two germline ends. Germline V CDR1 and CDR2: MDHEN, SYDVKM. This CDR3 has 16 amino acids. The CDR3 nucleotides are TGTGCCAGCAGTTTAGAATGGAGCAATCCCAATCAGCCCCAGCATTTT. Protein product: CASSLEWSNPNQPQHF.

This clone was observed a single time. CDR3 coding DNA: TGTGCCAGCAGCTCGGGACTAGCGGGAGTGGAGACCCAGTACTTC. Translation gives CASSSGLAGVETQYF. V usage is TRBV5-8 and J usage is TRBJ2-5, with 14 nucleotides matching TRBD2. The V gene end was trimmed by 3 bases and the J gene end by 5 bases; junction bases not matched to a gene: 3. The CDR3 runs 15 residues. From germline, CDR1 is SGHTS and CDR2 YDEGEE.

The rearrangement uses TRBV2 and TRBJ2-5; TRBD1 matches at 7 bases. CDR1 and CDR2 (germline): SNHLY, FYNNEI. The V gene end was trimmed by 10 bases and the J gene end by 0 bases; junction bases not matched to a gene: 2. This CDR3 is 12 amino acids long. The CDR3 coding sequence is TGTGCCAACGACAGGGACCAAGAGACCCAGTACTTC. It is translated as CANDRDQETQYF.

The J gene is TRBJ1-2, the V gene TRBV28, with a possible D match to TRBD1 (6 bases). The germline V and J ends were trimmed by 7 bases and 7 bases, with 16 bases remaining between them. The CDR3 runs to 13 residues. Germline lookup yields CDR1 MDHEN and CDR2 SYDVKM. The CDR3 sequence is CASTSRQGTGYTF. CDR3 nucleotides: TGTGCCAGCACCTCCCGGCAGGGGACTGGCTACACCTTC.

This rearrangement joins TRBV9 to TRBJ2-7, with D tentatively TRBD2 (5 bases). V lost 4 bases and J 7 bases, leaving 15 bases between the germline ends. CDR3 length: 13 amino acids. Germline CDR1 SGDLS, CDR2 YYNGEE. The CDR3, as DNA: TGTGCCAGCAGCCCTCCCCGGACTGAAGAGCAGTACTTC. Protein sequence: CASSPPRTEEQYF.

The chain couples TRBV24-1 to TRBJ2-7; D uncertain. The CDR3 is made up of 16 amino acids. Germline-derived CDR1 and CDR2 are KGHDR and SFDVKD. V lost 3 bases to trimming and J lost 2 bases, with 16 bases between them. The CDR3 spells CATSDQYGPRPYEQYF. CDR3 in DNA: TGTGCCACCAGTGATCAATATGGGCCGCGACCCTACGAGCAGTACTTC.

The chain is built from TRBV7-2 and TRBJ2-6, with D maybe TRBD2 (5 bases). Germline V gives CDR1 SGHTA, CDR2 FQGNSA. V was cut by 0 bases and J by 3 bases, with 6 bases left in between. The CDR3 is made up of 15 amino acids. This CDR3 reads CASSLAGDGANVLTF. The CDR3 nucleotides read TGTGCCAGCAGCTTAGCCGGGGATGGGGCCAACGTCCTGACTTTC.

Only a few counts were recorded for this clone. The chain combines TRBV7-2 with TRBJ2-3, with TRBD2 matching 14 bases. The CDR3 sequence is 17 residues long. CDR1 is SGHTA, CDR2 FQGNSA, per germline. The V and J ends lost 1 base and 5 bases, in that order; junction bases with no gene match: 5. The DNA for the CDR3 is TGTGCCAGCAGCTTAGGACTAGCGGGAGGGGGGGGAGATACGCAGTATTTT. Encoded protein: CASSLGLAGGGGDTQYF. The full variable domain, its missing parts supplied by reference TRBV7-2 and TRBJ2-3, is GAGVSQSPSNKVTEKGKDVELRCDPISGHTALYWYRQSLGQGLEFLIYFQGNSAPDKSGLPSDRFSAERTGGSVSTLTIQRTQQEDSAVYLCASSLGLAGGGGDTQYFGPGTRLTVL.